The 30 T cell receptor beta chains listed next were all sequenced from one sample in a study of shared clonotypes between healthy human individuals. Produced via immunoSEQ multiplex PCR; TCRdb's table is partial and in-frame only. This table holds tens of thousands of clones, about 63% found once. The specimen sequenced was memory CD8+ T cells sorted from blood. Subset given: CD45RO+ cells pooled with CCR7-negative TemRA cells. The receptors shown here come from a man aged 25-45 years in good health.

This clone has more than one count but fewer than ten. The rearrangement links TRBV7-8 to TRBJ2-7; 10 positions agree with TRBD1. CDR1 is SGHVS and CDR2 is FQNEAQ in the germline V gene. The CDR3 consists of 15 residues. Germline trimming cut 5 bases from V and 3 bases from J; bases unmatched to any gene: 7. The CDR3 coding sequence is TGTGCCAGCAGCCCACTGGGACAGGGGCTCTACGAGCAGTACTTC. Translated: CASSPLGQGLYEQYF.

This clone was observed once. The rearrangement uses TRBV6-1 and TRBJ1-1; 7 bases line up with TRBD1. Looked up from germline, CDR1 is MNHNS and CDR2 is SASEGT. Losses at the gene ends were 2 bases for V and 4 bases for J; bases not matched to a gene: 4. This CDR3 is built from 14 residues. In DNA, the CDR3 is TGTGCCAGCAGTGAAATGGAGGGGGCCACTGAAGCTTTCTTT. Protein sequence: CASSEMEGATEAFF.

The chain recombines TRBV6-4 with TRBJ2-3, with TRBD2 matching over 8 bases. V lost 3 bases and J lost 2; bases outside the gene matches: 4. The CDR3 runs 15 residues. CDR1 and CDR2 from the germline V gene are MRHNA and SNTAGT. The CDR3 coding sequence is TGTGCCAGCAGTGAGACTAGCGCCCCCACAGATACGCAGTATTTT. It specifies CASSETSAPTDTQYF.

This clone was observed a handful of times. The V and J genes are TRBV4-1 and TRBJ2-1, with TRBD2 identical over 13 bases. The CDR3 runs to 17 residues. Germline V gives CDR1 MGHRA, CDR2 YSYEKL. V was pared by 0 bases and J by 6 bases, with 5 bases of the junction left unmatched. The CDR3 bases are TGCGCCAGCAGCCAAGACAGTACTAGCGGGAGGGGCAATGAGCAGTTCTTC. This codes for CASSQDSTSGRGNEQFF.

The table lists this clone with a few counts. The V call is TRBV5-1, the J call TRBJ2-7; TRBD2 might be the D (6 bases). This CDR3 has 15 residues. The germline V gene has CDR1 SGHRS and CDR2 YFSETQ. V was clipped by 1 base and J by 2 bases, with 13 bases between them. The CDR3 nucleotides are TGCGCCAGCAGCTTGTCGGGACCGGGGGCCTACGAGCAGTACTTC. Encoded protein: CASSLSGPGAYEQYF.

In DNA form, the CDR3 reads TGTGCCAGCAGTTTTGGGGGGGTGACCGGGGAGCTGTTTTTT. The encoded protein is CASSFGGVTGELFF. The chain recombines TRBV28 with TRBJ2-2, with 7 bases identical to TRBD2. This CDR3 contains 14 residues. CDR1 and CDR2 (germline): MDHEN, SYDVKM. The J segment lost 5 bases and the V segment lost 3 bases, leaving 3 bases of the junction unmatched.

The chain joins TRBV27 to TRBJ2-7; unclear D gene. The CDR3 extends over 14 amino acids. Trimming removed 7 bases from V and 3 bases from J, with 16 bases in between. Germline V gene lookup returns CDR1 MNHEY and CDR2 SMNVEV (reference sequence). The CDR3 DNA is TGTGCCAGCAAAACCGGGCCAGCACACTACGAGCAGTACTTC. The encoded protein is CASKTGPAHYEQYF.

CDR3 sequence (DNA): TGTGCCAGCAGCCCTCTTTTGTTGGGAGATCAGCCCCAGCATTTT. This translates into CASSPLLLGDQPQHF. The chain combines TRBV5-5 with TRBJ1-5; D unclear. Germline V gene lookup returns CDR1 SGHKS and CDR2 YYEKEE (reference sequence). The CDR3 has 15 residues. V lost 4 bases to trimming and J lost 5 bases, with 16 bases between them.

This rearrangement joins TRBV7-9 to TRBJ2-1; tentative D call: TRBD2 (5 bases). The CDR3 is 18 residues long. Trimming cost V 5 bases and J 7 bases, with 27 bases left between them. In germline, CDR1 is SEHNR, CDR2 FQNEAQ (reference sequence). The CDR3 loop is CASSPIHGDLPGSNEQFF. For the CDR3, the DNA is TGTGCCAGCAGCCCCATCCATGGGGATCTCCCGGGGAGTAATGAGCAGTTCTTC. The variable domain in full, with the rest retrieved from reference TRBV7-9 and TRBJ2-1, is DTGVSQNPRHKITKRGQNVTFRCDPISEHNRLYWYRQTLGQGPEFLTYFQNEAQLEKSRLLSDRFSAERPKGSFSTLEIQRTEQGDSAMYLCASSPIHGDLPGSNEQFFGPGTRLTVL.

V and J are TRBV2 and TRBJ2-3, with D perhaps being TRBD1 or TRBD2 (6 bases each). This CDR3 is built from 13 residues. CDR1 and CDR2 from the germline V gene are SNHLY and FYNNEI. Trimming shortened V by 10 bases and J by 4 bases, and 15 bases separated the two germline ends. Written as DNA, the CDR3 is TGTGCCACCAAAAAGGGGGGATCAGATACGCAGTATTTT. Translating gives CATKKGGSDTQYF.

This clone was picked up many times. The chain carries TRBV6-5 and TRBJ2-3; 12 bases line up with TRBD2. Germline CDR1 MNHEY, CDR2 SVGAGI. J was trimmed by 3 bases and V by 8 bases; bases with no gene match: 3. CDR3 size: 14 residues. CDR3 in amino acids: CASLAGGPTDTQYF. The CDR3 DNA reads TGTGCCAGCCTAGCGGGAGGGCCTACAGATACGCAGTATTTT.

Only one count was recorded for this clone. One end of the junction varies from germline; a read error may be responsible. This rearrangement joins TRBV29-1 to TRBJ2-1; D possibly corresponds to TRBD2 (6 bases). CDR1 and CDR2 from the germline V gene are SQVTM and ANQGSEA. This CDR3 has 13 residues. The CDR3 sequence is CSVEGSGYNKQFF. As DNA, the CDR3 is TGCAGCGTTGAGGGTAGCGGTTACAATAAGCAGTTCTTC.

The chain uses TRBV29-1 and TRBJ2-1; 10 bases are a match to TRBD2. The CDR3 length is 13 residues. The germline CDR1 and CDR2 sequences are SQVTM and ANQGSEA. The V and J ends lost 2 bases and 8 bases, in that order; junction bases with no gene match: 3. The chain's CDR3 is CSVEPSGSYEQFF. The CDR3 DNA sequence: TGCAGCGTTGAACCTAGCGGGAGCTATGAGCAGTTCTTC.

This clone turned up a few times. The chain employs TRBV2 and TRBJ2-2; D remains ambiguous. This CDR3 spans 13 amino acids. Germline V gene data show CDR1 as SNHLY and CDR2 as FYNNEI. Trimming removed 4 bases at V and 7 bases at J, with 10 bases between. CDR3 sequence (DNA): TGTGCCAGCAGTGCCAGTGCTGACGGGGAGCTGTTTTTT. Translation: CASSASADGELFF.

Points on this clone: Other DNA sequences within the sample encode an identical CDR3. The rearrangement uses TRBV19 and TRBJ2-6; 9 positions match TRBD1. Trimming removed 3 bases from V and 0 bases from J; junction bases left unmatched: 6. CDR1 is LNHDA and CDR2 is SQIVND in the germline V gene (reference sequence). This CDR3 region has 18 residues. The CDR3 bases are TGTGCCAGTAGTATTGGGGACAGGGATGACTCTGGGGCCAACGTCCTGACTTTC. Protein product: CASSIGDRDDSGANVLTF.

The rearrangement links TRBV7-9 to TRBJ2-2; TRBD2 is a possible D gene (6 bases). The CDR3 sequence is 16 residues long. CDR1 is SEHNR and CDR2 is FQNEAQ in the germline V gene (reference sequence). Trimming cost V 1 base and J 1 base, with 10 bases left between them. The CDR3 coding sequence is TGTGCCAGCAGCTTAGGGACTACTCAGAACACCGGGGAGCTGTTTTTT. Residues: CASSLGTTQNTGELFF.

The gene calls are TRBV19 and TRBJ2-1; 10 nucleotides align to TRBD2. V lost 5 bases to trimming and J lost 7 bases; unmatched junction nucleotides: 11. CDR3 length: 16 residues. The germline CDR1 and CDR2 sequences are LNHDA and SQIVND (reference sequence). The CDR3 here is CASSPEGLSGRNEQFF. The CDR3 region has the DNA TGTGCCAGTAGTCCTGAAGGCCTTAGCGGGAGGAATGAGCAGTTCTTC.

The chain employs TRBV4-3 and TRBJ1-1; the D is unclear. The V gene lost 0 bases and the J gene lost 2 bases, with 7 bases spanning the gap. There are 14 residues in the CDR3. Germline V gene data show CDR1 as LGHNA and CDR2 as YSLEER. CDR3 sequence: CASSQDSGNTEAFF. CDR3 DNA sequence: TGCGCCAGCAGCCAAGACTCGGGCAACACTGAAGCTTTCTTT.

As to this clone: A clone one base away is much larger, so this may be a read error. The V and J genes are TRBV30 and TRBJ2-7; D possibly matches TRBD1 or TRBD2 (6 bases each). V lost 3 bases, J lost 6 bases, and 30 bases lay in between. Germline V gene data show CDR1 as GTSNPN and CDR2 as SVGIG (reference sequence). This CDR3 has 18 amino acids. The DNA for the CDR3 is TGTGCCTGGAGGGGACCGGGGGCATTGGGGGGTTCTCTTTGCGAGCAGTACTTC. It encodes CAWRGPGALGGSLCEQYF.

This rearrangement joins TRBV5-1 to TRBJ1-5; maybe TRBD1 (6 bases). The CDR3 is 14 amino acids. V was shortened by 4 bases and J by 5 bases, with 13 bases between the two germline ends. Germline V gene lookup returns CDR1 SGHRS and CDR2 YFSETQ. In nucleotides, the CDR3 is TGCGCCAGCAGCCTAGGGGGGTTGGATCAGCCCCAGCATTTT. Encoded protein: CASSLGGLDQPQHF.

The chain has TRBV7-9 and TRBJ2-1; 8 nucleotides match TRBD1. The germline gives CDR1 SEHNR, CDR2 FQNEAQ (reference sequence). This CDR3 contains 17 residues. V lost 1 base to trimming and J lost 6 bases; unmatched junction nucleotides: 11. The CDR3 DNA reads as TGTGCCAGCAGCTTAGGAGAGACAGGGGCAGTACTCAATGAGCAGTTCTTC. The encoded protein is CASSLGETGAVLNEQFF.

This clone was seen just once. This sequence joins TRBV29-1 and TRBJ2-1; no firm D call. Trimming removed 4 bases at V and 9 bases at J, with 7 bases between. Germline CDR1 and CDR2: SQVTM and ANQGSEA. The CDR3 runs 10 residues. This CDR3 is CSVGSSEQFF. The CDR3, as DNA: TGCAGCGTTGGCAGTTCTGAGCAGTTCTTC.

The CDR3 DNA sequence: TGTGCCAGCAGCCTCCCCGGGACTAGCGGGAGGGTTGTGGATACGCAGTATTTT. Translated: CASSLPGTSGRVVDTQYF. The chain combines TRBV13 with TRBJ2-3, with 16 nucleotides matching TRBD2. V lost 5 bases to trimming and J lost 6 bases; unmatched junction nucleotides: 11. Germline-derived CDR1 and CDR2 are PRHDT and FYEKMQ (reference sequence). The CDR3 runs to 18 residues.

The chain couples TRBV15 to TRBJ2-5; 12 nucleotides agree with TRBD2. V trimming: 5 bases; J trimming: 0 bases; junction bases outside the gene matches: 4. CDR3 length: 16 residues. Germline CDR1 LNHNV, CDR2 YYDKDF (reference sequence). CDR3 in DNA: TGTGCCACCAGCTCCTGGACTAGCGGGAACCAAGAGACCCAGTACTTC. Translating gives CATSSWTSGNQETQYF.

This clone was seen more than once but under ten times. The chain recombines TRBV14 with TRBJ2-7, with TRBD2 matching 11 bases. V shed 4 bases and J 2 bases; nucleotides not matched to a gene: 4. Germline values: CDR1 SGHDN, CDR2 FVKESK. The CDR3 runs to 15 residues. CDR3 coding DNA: TGTGCCAGCAGCCGACTTAGCGGGAGGGCCTACGAGCAGTACTTC. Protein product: CASSRLSGRAYEQYF. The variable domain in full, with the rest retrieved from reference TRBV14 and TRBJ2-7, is EAGVTQFPSHSVIEKGQTVTLRCDPISGHDNLYWYRRVMGKEIKFLLHFVKESKQDESGMPNNRFLAERTGGTYSTLKVQPAELEDSGVYFCASSRLSGRAYEQYFGPGTRLTVT.

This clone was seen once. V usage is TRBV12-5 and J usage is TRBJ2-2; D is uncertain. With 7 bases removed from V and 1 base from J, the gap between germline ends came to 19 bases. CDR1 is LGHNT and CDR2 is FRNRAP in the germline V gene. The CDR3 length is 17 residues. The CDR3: CASAHWTRKKNTGELFF. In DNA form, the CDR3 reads TGTGCTAGTGCTCATTGGACCCGCAAGAAGAACACCGGGGAGCTGTTTTTT.

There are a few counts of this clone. This CDR3 reads CASSIRTAATNEKLFF. The CDR3 DNA is TGTGCCAGCAGCATCCGGACCGCTGCAACTAATGAAAAACTGTTTTTT. The V gene is TRBV7-9, the J gene TRBJ1-4; D is unclear. V was shortened by 5 bases and J by 0 bases, with 13 bases between the two germline ends. The CDR3 is 16 amino acids. The germline V gene encodes CDR1 SEHNR and CDR2 FQNEAQ (reference sequence).

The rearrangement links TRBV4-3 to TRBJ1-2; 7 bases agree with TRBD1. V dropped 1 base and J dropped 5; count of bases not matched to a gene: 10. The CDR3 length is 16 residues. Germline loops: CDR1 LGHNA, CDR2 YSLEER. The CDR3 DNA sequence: TGCGCCAGCAGCCAAGTCGTGGAGGGGGCTGGGTATGGCTACACCTTC. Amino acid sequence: CASSQVVEGAGYGYTF.

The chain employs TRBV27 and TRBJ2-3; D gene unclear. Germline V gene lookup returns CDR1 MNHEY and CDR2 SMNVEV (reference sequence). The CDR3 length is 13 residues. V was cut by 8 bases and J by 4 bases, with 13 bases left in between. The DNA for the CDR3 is TGTGCCAGCGGTTATTATCAGTCAGATACGCAGTATTTT. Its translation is CASGYYQSDTQYF.

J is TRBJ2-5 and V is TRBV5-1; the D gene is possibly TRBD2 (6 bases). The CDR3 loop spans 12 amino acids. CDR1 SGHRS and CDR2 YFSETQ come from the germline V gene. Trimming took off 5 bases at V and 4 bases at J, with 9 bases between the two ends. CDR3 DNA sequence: TGCGCCAGCAGGACTAGTCTAGAGACCCAGTACTTC. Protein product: CASRTSLETQYF.